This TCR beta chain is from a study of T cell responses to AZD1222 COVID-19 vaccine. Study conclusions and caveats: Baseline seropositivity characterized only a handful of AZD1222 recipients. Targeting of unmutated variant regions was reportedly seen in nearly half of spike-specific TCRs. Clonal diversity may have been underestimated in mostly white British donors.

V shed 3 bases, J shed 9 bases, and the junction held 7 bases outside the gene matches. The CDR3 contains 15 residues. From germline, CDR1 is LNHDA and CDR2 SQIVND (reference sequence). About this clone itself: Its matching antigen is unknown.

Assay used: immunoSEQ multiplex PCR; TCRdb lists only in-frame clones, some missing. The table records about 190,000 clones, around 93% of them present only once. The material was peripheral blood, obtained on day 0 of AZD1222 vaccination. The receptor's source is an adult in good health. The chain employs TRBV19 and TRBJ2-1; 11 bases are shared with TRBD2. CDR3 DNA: TGTGCCAGTAGTATTTTACTAGCGGGAGTCGGTGAGCAGTTCTTC. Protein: CASSILLAGVGEQFF.